This TCR beta chain was recovered during a study of cytomegalovirus exposure and HLA in healthy donors. Nominally healthy donors provided the samples, though records likely missed some immune exposures. Primers: 60 Vbeta forward and 13 Jbeta reverse. Sequencing was performed with immunoSEQ multiplex PCR; in TCRdb, only in-frame clones are kept and a portion is missing. The sample lists 95,000 or so clones, nearly 70% occurring once. This CDR3 is built from 12 residues. CDR1 and CDR2 (germline): SEHNR, FQNEAQ (reference sequence). V shed 5 bases and J 4 bases; nucleotides not matched to a gene: 2. The V and J genes are TRBV7-9 and TRBJ2-7, with TRBD1 matching 7 bases. This clonotype originated in a woman aged 45-65 years in good health and CMV-seropositive. Material for sequencing was PBMCs. CDR3 in amino acids: CASSQTGYEQYF. The CDR3 DNA is TGTGCCAGCAGCCAGACAGGGTACGAGCAGTACTTC.